The clone carrying this TCR beta chain has just one count. Its target is not known. The data were produced by immunoSEQ multiplex PCR, yet TCRdb's version contains in-frame clones alone and is incomplete. Altogether about 120,000 clones are present, over 80% being singletons, with the ten largest covering roughly 0.12%. Losses at the gene ends were 5 bases for V and 1 base for J; bases not matched to a gene: 5. CDR3 length: 15 residues. Germline loops: CDR1 SNHLY, CDR2 FYNNEI. This sample is drawn from a study of graft-versus-host responses after intestinal transplantation. V is TRBV2 and J is TRBJ2-5, with 9 bases identical to TRBD1. This TCR came from a human donor who received an intestinal transplant. The specimen comprised unstimulated CD4+ T cells sorted from spleen or lymph node cells, sampled before intestinal transplant. CDR3 in amino acids: CASSIMGQGQETQYF. CDR3 DNA sequence: TGTGCCAGCAGTATCATGGGACAGGGCCAAGAGACCCAGTACTTC.